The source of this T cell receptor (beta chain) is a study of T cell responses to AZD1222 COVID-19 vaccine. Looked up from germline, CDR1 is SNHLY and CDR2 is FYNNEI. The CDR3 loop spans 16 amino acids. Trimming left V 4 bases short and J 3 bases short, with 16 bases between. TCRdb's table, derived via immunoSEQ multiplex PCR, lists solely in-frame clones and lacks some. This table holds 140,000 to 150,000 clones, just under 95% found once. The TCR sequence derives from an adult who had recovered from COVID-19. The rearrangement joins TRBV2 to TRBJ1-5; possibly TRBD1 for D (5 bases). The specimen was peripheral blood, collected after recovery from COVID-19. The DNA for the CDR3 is TGTGCCAGCAGTGCGGAAGGGGCAGCGAACAATCAGCCCCAGCATTTT. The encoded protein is CASSAEGAANNQPQHF.